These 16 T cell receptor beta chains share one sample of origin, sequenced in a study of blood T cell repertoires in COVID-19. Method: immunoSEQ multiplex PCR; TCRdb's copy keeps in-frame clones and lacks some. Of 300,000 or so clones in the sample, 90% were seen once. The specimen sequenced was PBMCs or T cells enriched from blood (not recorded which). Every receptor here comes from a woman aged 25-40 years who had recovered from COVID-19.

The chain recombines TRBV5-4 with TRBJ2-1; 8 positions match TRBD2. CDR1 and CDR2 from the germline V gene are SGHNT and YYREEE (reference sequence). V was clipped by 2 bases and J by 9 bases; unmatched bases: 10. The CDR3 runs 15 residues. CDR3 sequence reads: CASSLAGVGLGEQFF. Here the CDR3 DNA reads TGTGCCAGCAGCTTAGCGGGAGTGGGCCTAGGTGAGCAGTTCTTC.

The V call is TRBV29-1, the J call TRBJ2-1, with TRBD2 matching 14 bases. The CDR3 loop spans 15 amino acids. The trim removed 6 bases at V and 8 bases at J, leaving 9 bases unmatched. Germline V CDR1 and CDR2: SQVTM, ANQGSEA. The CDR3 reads CSVGGLAGAEDEQFF. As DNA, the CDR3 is TGCAGCGTGGGGGGACTAGCGGGAGCAGAGGATGAGCAGTTCTTC.

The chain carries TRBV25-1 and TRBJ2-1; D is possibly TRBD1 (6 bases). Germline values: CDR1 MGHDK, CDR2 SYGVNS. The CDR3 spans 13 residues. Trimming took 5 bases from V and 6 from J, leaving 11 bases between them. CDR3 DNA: TGTGCCAGCAGTAGGGGGTATTCCAATGAGCAGTTCTTC. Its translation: CASSRGYSNEQFF.

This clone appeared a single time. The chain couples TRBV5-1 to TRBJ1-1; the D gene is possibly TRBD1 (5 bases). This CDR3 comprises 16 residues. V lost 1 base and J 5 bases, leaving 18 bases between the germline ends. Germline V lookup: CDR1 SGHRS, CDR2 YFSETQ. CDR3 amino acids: CASSLSGKGGRTEAFF. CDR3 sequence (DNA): TGCGCCAGCAGCTTGTCAGGGAAAGGAGGGCGAACTGAAGCTTTCTTT.

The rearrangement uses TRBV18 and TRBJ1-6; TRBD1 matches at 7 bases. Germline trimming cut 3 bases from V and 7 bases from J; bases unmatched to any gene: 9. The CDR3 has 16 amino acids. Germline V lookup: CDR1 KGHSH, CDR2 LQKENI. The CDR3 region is CASSPVAQGPNSPLHF. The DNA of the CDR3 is TGTGCCAGCTCACCCGTTGCACAGGGGCCAAATTCACCCCTCCACTTT. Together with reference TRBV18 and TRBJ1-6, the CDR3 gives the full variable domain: NAGVMQNPRHLVRRRGQEARLRCSPMKGHSHVYWYRQLPEEGLKFMVYLQKENIIDESGMPKERFSAEFPKEGPSILRIQQVVRGDSAAYFCASSPVAQGPNSPLHFGNGTRLTVT.

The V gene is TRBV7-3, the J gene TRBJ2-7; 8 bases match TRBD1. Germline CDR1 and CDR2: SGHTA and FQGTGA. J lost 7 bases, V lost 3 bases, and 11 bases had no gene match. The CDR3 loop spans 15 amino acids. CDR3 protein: CASSLGVTGAEEQYF. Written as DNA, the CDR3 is TGTGCCAGCAGCTTGGGTGTGACAGGGGCAGAGGAGCAGTACTTC.

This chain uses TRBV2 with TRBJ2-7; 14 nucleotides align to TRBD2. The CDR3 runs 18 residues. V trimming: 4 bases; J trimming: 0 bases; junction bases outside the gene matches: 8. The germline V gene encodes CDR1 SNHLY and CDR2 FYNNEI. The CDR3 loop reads CASSGRGLAGASSYEQYF. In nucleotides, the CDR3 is TGTGCCAGCAGTGGCCGGGGACTAGCGGGAGCCTCCTCCTACGAGCAGTACTTC.

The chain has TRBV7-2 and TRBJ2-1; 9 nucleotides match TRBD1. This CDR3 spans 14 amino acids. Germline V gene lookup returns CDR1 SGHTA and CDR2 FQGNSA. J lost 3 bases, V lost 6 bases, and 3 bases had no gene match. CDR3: CASRPGQGYNEQFF. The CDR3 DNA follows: TGTGCCAGCAGACCGGGACAGGGCTACAATGAGCAGTTCTTC.

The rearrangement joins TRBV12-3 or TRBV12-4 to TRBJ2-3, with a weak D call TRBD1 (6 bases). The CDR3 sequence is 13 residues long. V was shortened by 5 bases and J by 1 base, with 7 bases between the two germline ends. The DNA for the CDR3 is TGTGCCAGCAGTCCAGGGGGCACAGATACGCAGTATTTT. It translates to CASSPGGTDTQYF.

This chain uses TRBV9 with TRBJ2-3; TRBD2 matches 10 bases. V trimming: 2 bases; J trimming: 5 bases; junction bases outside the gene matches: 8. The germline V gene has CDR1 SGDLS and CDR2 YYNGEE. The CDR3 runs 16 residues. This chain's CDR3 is CASSVPSGSRIDTQYF. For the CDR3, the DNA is TGTGCCAGCAGCGTGCCTAGCGGGAGTAGGATAGATACGCAGTATTTT.

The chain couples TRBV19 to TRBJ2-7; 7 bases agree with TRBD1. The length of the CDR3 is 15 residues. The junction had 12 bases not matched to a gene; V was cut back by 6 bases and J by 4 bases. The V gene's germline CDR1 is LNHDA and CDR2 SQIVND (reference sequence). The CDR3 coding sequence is TGTGCCAGTAGCAATCCGGGACAGACTATGTACGAGCAGTACTTC. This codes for CASSNPGQTMYEQYF. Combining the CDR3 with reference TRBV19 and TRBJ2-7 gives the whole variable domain DGGITQSPKYLFRKEGQNVTLSCEQNLNHDAMYWYRQDPGQGLRLIYYSQIVNDFQKGDIAEGYSVSREKKESFPLTVTSAQKNPTAFYLCASSNPGQTMYEQYFGPGTRLTVT.

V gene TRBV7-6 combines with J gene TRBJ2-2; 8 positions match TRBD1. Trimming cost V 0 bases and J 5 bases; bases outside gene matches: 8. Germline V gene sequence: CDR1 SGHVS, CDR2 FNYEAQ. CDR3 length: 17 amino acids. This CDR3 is CASSLAPQGARTGELFF. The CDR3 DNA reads TGTGCCAGCAGCTTAGCCCCCCAGGGGGCGCGGACCGGGGAGCTGTTTTTT.

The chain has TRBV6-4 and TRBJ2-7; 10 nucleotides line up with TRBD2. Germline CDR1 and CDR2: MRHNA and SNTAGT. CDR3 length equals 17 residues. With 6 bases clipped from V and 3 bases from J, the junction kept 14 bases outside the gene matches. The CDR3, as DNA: TGTGCCAGCAGGCCCGGGACTAGCGACGACCCCCTCTACGAGCAGTACTTC. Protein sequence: CASRPGTSDDPLYEQYF.

The CDR3 DNA is TGTGCCAGCAGCGTAGAGGCAGGGGGGAACACCGGGGAGCTGTTTTTT. Amino acids: CASSVEAGGNTGELFF. The V call is TRBV9, the J call TRBJ2-2; TRBD1 aligns across 7 bases. Germline loops: CDR1 SGDLS, CDR2 YYNGEE. The V segment lost 0 bases and the J segment 1 base; nucleotides outside the gene matches: 3. The CDR3 spans 16 residues.

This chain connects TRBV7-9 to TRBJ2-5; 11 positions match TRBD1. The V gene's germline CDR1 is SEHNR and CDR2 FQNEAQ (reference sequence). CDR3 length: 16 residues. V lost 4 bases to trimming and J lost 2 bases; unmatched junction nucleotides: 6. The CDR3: CASSSAGTGGQETQYF. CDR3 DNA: TGTGCCAGCAGCTCTGCCGGGACAGGGGGACAAGAGACCCAGTACTTC.

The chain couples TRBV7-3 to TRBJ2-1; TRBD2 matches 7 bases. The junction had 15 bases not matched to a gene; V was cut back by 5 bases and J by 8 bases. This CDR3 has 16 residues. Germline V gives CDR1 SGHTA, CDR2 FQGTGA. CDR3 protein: CASSTGRGVHYDEQFF. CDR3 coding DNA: TGTGCCAGCAGCACAGGACGGGGGGTCCATTACGATGAGCAGTTCTTC.